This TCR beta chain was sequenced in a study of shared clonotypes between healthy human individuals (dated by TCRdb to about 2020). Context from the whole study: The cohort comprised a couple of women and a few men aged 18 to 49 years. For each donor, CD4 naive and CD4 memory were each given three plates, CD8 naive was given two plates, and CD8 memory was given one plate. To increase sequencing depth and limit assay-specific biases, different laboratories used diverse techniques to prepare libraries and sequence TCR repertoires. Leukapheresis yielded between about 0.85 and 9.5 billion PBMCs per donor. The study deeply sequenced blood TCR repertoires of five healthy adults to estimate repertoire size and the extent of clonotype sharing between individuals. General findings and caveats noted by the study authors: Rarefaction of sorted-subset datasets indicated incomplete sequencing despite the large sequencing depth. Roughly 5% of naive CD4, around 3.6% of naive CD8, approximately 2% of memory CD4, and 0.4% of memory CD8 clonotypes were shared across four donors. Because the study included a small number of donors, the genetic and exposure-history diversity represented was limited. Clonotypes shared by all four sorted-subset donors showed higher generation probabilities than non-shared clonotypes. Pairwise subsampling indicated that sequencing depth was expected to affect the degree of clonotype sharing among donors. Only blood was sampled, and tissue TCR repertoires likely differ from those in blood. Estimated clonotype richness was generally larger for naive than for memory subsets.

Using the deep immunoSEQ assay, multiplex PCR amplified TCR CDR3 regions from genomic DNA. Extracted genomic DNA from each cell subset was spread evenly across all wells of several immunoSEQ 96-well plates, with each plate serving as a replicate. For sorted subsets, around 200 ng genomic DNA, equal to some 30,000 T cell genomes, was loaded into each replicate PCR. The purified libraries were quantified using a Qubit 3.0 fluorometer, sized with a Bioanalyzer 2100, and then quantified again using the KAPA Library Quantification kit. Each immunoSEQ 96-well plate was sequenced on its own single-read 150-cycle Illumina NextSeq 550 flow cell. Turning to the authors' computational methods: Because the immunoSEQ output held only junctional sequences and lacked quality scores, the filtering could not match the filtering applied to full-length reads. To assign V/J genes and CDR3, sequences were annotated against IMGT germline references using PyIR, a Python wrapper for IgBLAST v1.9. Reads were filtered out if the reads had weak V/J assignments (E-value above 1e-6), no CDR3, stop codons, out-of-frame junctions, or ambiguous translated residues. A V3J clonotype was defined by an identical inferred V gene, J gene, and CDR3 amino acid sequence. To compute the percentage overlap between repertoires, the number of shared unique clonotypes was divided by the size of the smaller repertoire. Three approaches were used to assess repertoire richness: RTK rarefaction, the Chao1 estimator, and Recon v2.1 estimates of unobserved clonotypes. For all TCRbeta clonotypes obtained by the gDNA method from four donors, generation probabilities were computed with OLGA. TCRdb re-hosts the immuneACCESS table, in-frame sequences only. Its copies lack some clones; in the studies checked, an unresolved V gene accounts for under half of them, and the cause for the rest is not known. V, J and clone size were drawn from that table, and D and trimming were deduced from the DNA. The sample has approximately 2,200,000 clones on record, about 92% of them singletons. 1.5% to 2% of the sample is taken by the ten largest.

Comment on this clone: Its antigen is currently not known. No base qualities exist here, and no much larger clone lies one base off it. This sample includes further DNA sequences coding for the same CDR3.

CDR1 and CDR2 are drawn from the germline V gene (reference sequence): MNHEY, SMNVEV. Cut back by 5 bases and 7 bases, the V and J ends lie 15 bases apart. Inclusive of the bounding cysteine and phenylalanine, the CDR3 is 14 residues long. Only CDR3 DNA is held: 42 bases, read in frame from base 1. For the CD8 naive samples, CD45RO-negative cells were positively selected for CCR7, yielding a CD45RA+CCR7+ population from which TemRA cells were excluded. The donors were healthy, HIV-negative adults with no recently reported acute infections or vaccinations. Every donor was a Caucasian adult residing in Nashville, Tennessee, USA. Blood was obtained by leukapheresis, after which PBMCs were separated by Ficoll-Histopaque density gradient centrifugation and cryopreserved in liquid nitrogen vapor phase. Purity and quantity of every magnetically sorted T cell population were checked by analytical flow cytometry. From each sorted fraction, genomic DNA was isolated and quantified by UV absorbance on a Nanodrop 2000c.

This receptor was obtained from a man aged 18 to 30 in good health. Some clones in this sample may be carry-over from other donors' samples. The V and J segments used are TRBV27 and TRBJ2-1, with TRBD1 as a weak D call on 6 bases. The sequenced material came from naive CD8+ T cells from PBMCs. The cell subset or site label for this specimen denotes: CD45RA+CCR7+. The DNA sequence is TGTGCCAGCAGTCCCAGGGGTCTAGGGAATGAGCAGTTCTTC. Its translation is CASSPRGLGNEQFF.